These 24 T cell receptor beta chains came from one sample sequenced in a study of blood T cells in healthy people across ages. Using a J-beta primer mix together with a sample-barcoded 5' primer, a second PCR was run for about 6 to 11 cycles. Using its own MiXCR run on the 5' RACE reads, TCRdb lists one record per CDR3 protein. Among roughly 1.5 million distinct CDR3 sequences listed, approximately 39% were seen once. Material for sequencing was blood. The receptors originated from a young woman in good health.

This clonotype showed up many times. This chain connects TRBV7-2 to TRBJ2-5, with a weak D call TRBD1 (6 bases). The length of the CDR3 is 14 residues. Looked up from germline, CDR1 is SGHTA and CDR2 is FQGNSA. The V end was cut by 1 base, the J end by 4 bases, with 10 bases between. The CDR3 sequence: CASSLGGRGETQYF. CDR3 nucleotides: TGTGCCAGCAGCTTAGGTGGCAGGGGAGAGACCCAGTACTTC.

This clonotype was seen only a few times. The CDR3 reads CASSLEGQTQYF. CDR3 nucleotide sequence: TGTGCCAGCAGCTTAGAGGGACAGACCCAGTACTTC. The gene calls are TRBV7-6 and TRBJ2-5; D possibly uses TRBD1 or TRBD2 (5 bases each). The germline V gene encodes CDR1 SGHVS and CDR2 FNYEAQ. The CDR3 totals 12 residues. With 1 base removed from V and 6 bases from J, the gap between germline ends came to 6 bases.

Many counts were recorded for this clonotype. This chain links TRBV5-4 with TRBJ1-1; perhaps TRBD1 as D (5 bases). CDR1 SGHNT and CDR2 YYREEE come from the germline V gene (reference sequence). V lost 0 bases to trimming and J lost 0 bases, with 9 bases between them. This CDR3 is built from 15 residues. DNA for the CDR3: TGTGCCAGCAGCTTGGGGGGCACAATGAACACTGAAGCTTTCTTT. Residues: CASSLGGTMNTEAFF.

This chain connects TRBV29-1 to TRBJ2-6, with 14 nucleotides matching TRBD2. This CDR3 comprises 16 residues. After removal of 6 bases from V and 3 bases from J, the junction contained 4 bases not matched to a gene. From germline, CDR1 is SQVTM and CDR2 ANQGSEA. The CDR3 nucleotides are TGCAGCGTAGGGACTAGCGGGAGTATTGGGGCCAACGTCCTGACTTTC. It specifies CSVGTSGSIGANVLTF.

This clonotype was seen more than once but under ten times. V usage is TRBV6-2 or TRBV6-3 and J usage is TRBJ2-3, with 9 nucleotides matching TRBD2. Germline CDR1 reads MNHEY; CDR2 reads SVGEGT. This CDR3 spans 15 amino acids. V lost 2 bases to trimming and J lost 5 bases; unmatched junction nucleotides: 5. CDR3 loop: CASSYGGLAGDTQYF. As DNA, the CDR3 is TGTGCCAGCAGTTACGGGGGACTAGCAGGAGATACGCAGTATTTT.

The V and J genes are TRBV20-1 and TRBJ2-5; TRBD2 might be the D (6 bases). CDR3 size: 12 residues. Germline V gene sequence: CDR1 DFQATT, CDR2 SNEGSKA (reference sequence). V lost 8 bases and J 4 bases, leaving 14 bases between the germline ends. The CDR3 protein is CSTGVRGETQYF. DNA for the CDR3: TGCAGTACGGGAGTGCGAGGAGAGACCCAGTACTTC.

The table lists this clonotype with a few counts. The chain links TRBV7-8 to TRBJ2-7, with TRBD1 identical over 7 bases. With 2 bases clipped from V and 3 bases from J, the junction kept 7 bases outside the gene matches. The CDR3 is 15 residues long. The V gene's germline CDR1 is SGHVS and CDR2 FQNEAQ. The CDR3, as DNA: TGTGCCAGCAGCTTACAGACAGGGAGCCGCTACGAGCAGTACTTC. This encodes CASSLQTGSRYEQYF.

This clonotype showed up just a few times. The chain couples TRBV29-1 to TRBJ2-7; 9 nucleotides match TRBD2. The CDR3 has 15 residues. The germline CDR1 and CDR2 sequences are SQVTM and ANQGSEA. V dropped 2 bases and J dropped 1; count of bases not matched to a gene: 6. In DNA form, the CDR3 reads TGCAGCGTTGAACTAGGCCTAGCGGGGTCCTACGAGCAGTACTTC. Its translation is CSVELGLAGSYEQYF.

This rearrangement joins TRBV11-2 to TRBJ1-5; the D gene is possibly TRBD1 (6 bases). In germline, CDR1 is SGHAT, CDR2 FQNNGV. CDR3 length: 14 residues. Deletions cut 1 base from V and 6 bases from J, with 10 bases between. The CDR3 DNA follows: TGTGCCAGCAGCTTAGTGGCAGGGGCTCAGCCCCAGCATTTT. As protein: CASSLVAGAQPQHF.

The chain joins TRBV27 to TRBJ2-5; the D is unclear. The J call could be wrong; TRBJ2-7 is a better fit for the DNA end. This CDR3 contains 14 residues. Germline loops: CDR1 MNHEY, CDR2 SMNVEV (reference sequence). This CDR3 reads CASSFVPIGHEQYF. The CDR3 region has the DNA TGTGCCAGCAGTTTTGTACCGATAGGTCACGAGCAGTACTTC.

This chain joins TRBV27 and TRBJ2-7; a weak D match, TRBD2 (5 bases). The V and J ends lost 4 bases and 2 bases respectively, with 18 bases between them. CDR3 length: 16 residues. Germline V lookup: CDR1 MNHEY, CDR2 SMNVEV (reference sequence). CDR3 sequence (DNA): TGTGCCAGCAGTTCGCCGAATTTGGCCGGGGCCTACGAGCAGTACTTC. It specifies CASSSPNLAGAYEQYF.

The sample holds many counts of this clonotype. The rearrangement joins TRBV12-3 or TRBV12-4 to TRBJ2-1, with 9 bases that match TRBD1. The CDR3 has 14 residues. Unmatched junction bases numbered 4, after V lost 4 bases and J lost 6 bases. The CDR3 is CASSSLTGGNEQFF. Here the CDR3 DNA reads TGTGCCAGCAGTTCTTTGACAGGGGGCAATGAGCAGTTCTTC.

The rearrangement uses TRBV10-2 and TRBJ2-3, with D perhaps assigned TRBD1 or TRBD2 (5 bases each). Between the trimmed V and J ends, which lost 8 bases and 0 bases, there was a span of 15 bases. The CDR3 has 15 residues. Germline V gives CDR1 WSHSY, CDR2 SAAADI. CDR3 nucleotides: TGCGCCAGCCACGCCCTGGGGGTTAGCACAGATACGCAGTATTTT. It is translated as CASHALGVSTDTQYF.

The chain joins TRBV27 to TRBJ1-1, with D maybe TRBD1 (5 bases). Trimming took off 6 bases at V and 6 bases at J, with 14 bases between the two ends. This CDR3 region has 13 residues. Germline loops: CDR1 MNHEY, CDR2 SMNVEV (reference sequence). The CDR3 bases are TGTGCCAGCAGACCTGAGGGGTTGGCTGAAGCTTTCTTT. It is translated as CASRPEGLAEAFF.

The gene calls are TRBV20-1 and TRBJ2-3; D unclear. Germline assignment: CDR1 DFQATT and CDR2 SNEGSKA (reference sequence). Trimming removed 6 bases at V and 3 bases at J, with 10 bases between. The CDR3 length is 12 residues. In DNA, the CDR3 is TGCAGTGCCCGCAGAGTTACAGATACGCAGTATTTT. Its protein is CSARRVTDTQYF.

The chain has TRBV6-5 and TRBJ2-4, with a possible D match to TRBD2 (6 bases). The closer fit of TRBJ2-7 to the DNA end suggests the J call may be wrong. The CDR3 runs to 14 residues. Germline V CDR1 and CDR2: MNHEY, SVGAGI. Here the CDR3 DNA reads TGTGCCAGCAGTTACGGTTCACTAGCCTCCGAGCAGTACTTC. Its protein is CASSYGSLASEQYF.

CDR3 DNA: TGTGCCAGCAGCCAAAACCCTAACTATGGCTACACCTTC. This gives the protein CASSQNPNYGYTF. V is TRBV7-2 and J is TRBJ1-2, with D unclear. CDR3 length: 13 amino acids. CDR1 SGHTA and CDR2 FQGNSA come from the germline V gene. Trimming removed 5 bases from V and 0 bases from J, with 7 bases in between. Complete variable domain (other parts from reference TRBV7-2 and TRBJ1-2): GAGVSQSPSNKVTEKGKDVELRCDPISGHTALYWYRQSLGQGLEFLIYFQGNSAPDKSGLPSDRFSAERTGGSVSTLTIQRTQQEDSAVYLCASSQNPNYGYTFGSGTRLTVV.

This clonotype was seen a few times. This chain's CDR3 is CASSLWGRQANTEAFF. In DNA, the CDR3 is TGTGCCAGCAGCCTATGGGGCAGGCAGGCGAACACTGAAGCTTTCTTT. The V gene is TRBV7-2, the J gene TRBJ1-1; a possible D gene is TRBD1 (5 bases). V lost 5 bases and J 1 base, leaving 17 bases between the germline ends. Germline values: CDR1 SGHTA, CDR2 FQGNSA. CDR3 size: 16 residues. The whole variable domain, remainder taken from reference TRBV7-2 and TRBJ1-1, is GAGVSQSPSNKVTEKGKDVELRCDPISGHTALYWYRQSLGQGLEFLIYFQGNSAPDKSGLPSDRFSAERTGGSVSTLTIQRTQQEDSAVYLCASSLWGRQANTEAFFGQGTRLTVV.

V is TRBV5-6 and J is TRBJ2-1; 12 bases align to TRBD2. V was pared by 6 bases and J by 1 base, with 5 bases of the junction left unmatched. The germline gives CDR1 SGHDT, CDR2 YYEEEE. This CDR3 is 16 amino acids long. The CDR3 DNA reads TGTGCCAGCACCGGGACTAGCGGGTTATCCTACAATGAGCAGTTCTTC. Protein sequence: CASTGTSGLSYNEQFF.

The genes are TRBV20-1 and TRBJ2-7, with 7 bases fitting TRBD2. The DNA end is a closer match to TRBJ2-5, so the J assignment may be wrong. The CDR3 loop spans 14 amino acids. In germline, CDR1 is DFQATT, CDR2 SNEGSKA (reference sequence). The CDR3 nucleotides are TGCAGTGCTAGAGAAATCGGGAGGAGGTCGACCCAGTACTTC. It is translated as CSAREIGRRSTQYF.

This clonotype was counted many times. This sequence joins TRBV6-6 and TRBJ2-5, with 14 bases that match TRBD2. The germline V gene has CDR1 MNHNY and CDR2 SVGAGI (reference sequence). The CDR3 is made up of 15 amino acids. Trimming at V came to 5 bases and at J to 5 bases, leaving 4 bases not matched to a gene. The chain's CDR3 is CASSGTSGGHETQYF. Here the CDR3 DNA reads TGTGCCAGCAGTGGGACTAGCGGGGGACACGAGACCCAGTACTTC.

The genes are TRBV27 and TRBJ1-2, with 8 bases identical to TRBD1. From germline, CDR1 is MNHEY and CDR2 SMNVEV (reference sequence). V lost 4 bases, J lost 6 bases, and 19 bases stayed unmatched. This CDR3 has 18 amino acids. CDR3 nucleotides: TGTGCCAGCAGTTCATCCTCCTGGACAGGGCAGTTCTTGCATGGCTACACCTTC. Its translation is CASSSSSWTGQFLHGYTF.

This clonotype appeared a single time. The CDR3 protein is CASSLEVVASPYNEQFF. CDR3 coding DNA: TGTGCCAGCAGCTTAGAGGTGGTAGCGAGTCCCTACAATGAGCAGTTCTTC. V gene TRBV11-2 combines with J gene TRBJ2-1; D may be TRBD2 (5 bases). Germline assignment: CDR1 SGHAT and CDR2 FQNNGV. V was cut by 0 bases and J by 2 bases, with 14 bases left in between. CDR3 length: 17 amino acids.

The chain joins TRBV27 to TRBJ2-3; TRBD1 is a possible D gene (6 bases). The CDR3 extends over 16 amino acids. Trimming took 7 bases from V and 8 from J, leaving 25 bases between them. The germline CDR1 and CDR2 sequences are MNHEY and SMNVEV (reference sequence). The CDR3 bases are TGTGCCAGCACCCCCATCGGGTCAGGGGCTTTGGGTACGCAGTATTTT. Its translation: CASTPIGSGALGTQYF.